The present entry profiles one T cell receptor (beta chain) with its context. Its antigen is still unknown. No base-level quality is on record; no much larger clone is a single base apart. This specimen belongs to a study of vaccination and CD4 T cells after COVID-19 (dated 2022 in TCRdb). Broadly, across the study: Convalescent patients had a positive SARS-CoV-2 result on nasal swab PCR, and of these patients, several had mild disease and one had severe disease. Six males and four females were included in the convalescent cohort, with two Hispanic individuals, seven Caucasians, two Asians and one multiracial person represented. Participants received two doses of either the Pfizer-BioNTech BNT162b2 vaccine (n=8) or the Moderna mRNA-1273 vaccine (n=2). Post-COVID blood samples from convalescent patients were collected a median of roughly 100 days after diagnosis, with a range of 35 to 161 days. Post-vaccine blood samples were obtained a median of about 77 days after the second vaccine dose, with a range of roughly 12 to 250 days. Culture stimuli were overlapping spike peptide pools from SARS-CoV-2 and from the common cold coronaviruses HCoV-NL63, HCoV-OC43 and HCoV-229E. Control cultures used a CEFX viral epitope pool as positive control, an HIV-1 Nef peptide pool as negative control, or no peptide. In nine to eleven COVID-19 convalescent patients and a few infection-naive healthy vaccine recipients, researchers compared the spike-specific CD4+ TCR repertoire from before mRNA vaccination with the repertoire from after.

The treatment or condition label corresponds to: roughly ten-day PBMC culture with coronavirus spike peptide pools or control peptides (ViraFEST assay). The ViraFEST assay was used in the study, in which antigen-specific T cells were expanded with peptide pools and expanded clonotypes were subsequently identified by TCR sequencing. Positive SARS-CoV-2 PCR tests in the convalescent patients dated from March to December 2020, before Alpha, Beta and Delta variants emerged in the United States. Each well held roughly 2.2 million PBMCs cultured in IMDM containing about 5% human AB serum and approximately 9.8 IU/ml IL-2, with 8.5 to 10 ug/ml peptide pools added. Half of the culture medium was replaced with fresh IL-2-containing medium on days 3 and 7. Once the cells had been in culture for roughly 11 days, the EasySep CD4+ T cell isolation kit was used to isolate CD4+ T cells by negative selection. PBMCs were separated from whole blood using Ficoll-Paque Plus gradient centrifugation and then either used fresh or cryopreserved at -140C. Culture conditions were generally each tested in triplicate wells.

Reading from cysteine to phenylalanine, the CDR3 counts 13 amino acids. Only the CDR3 portion is preserved as DNA: 39 bases, with reading frame beginning at the first base. Via the germline V gene (reference sequence), CDR1 is SSHAT and CDR2 FNYEAQ. From V the trimming removes 5 bases and from J it removes 7 bases, while the gene matches leave 5 bases of the junction unaccounted for. What the work shows at the level of the full study, not this receptor alone: Among convalescent patients, a median around 83% of the SARS-CoV-2-reactive clones seen after vaccination appeared only after vaccination, which suggests priming specific to the vaccine. Of the vaccine-specific clones in convalescent patients, 304 of 307, or nearly all, reacted only to SARS-CoV-2 spike and did not cross-react with common cold coronaviruses. Relatively few convalescent patients were included in the study, and early timepoints after natural infection were not analyzed. Although the median number of SARS-CoV-2-reactive clonotypes went up from roughly 20 after infection to 38 after vaccination, the increase was not significant.

To prepare the library, PCR was applied. DNA from cultured CD4+ T cells underwent TCR sequencing with the Oncomine TCR Beta short-read assay at the Johns Hopkins FTIC core. The QIAamp micro DNA kit was used to extract genomic DNA from the cultured CD4+ T cells. Oncomine TCR Beta libraries from cultured CD4+ T cells were pooled with unique dual indexes and sequenced on an Illumina iSeq 100. The authors' analysis ran thus. Non-productive sequences were removed, and CDR3s that did not start with C, did not end with F or W, or were shorter than 7 amino acids were discarded. Antigen-specific clonotypes were identified using the MANAFEST web application through comparison of peptide-stimulated wells with reference and other culture wells. To be called positive, a clone needed an FDR below 0.05, an odds ratio above 5, and a productive frequency above 0.1% in at least two of three replicate wells. Clonotypes that were significantly expanded in both SARS-CoV-2 spike wells and at least one common cold coronavirus spike condition were defined as cross-reactive. Similarity between CDR3 sequences was evaluated in R version 3.6.1 using Levenshtein distances (stringdist) and unrooted phylogenetic trees (ape). In TCRdb, the public reads were trimmed at Q25 with fastp and aligned with MiXCR, with productive beta chains retained. CDR3 protein sequences are deduplicated, and each keeps its most common genes and DNA. The V and J calls and clone size come from TCRdb's table, not from the authors' own analysis. Across this sample there are roughly 25,000 distinct CDR3 sequences, with 62% seen only once. The ten largest clones capture 7.8% of the sample.

The specimen was CD4+ T cells from blood, cultured in vitro. The chain uses TRBV7-7 and TRBJ1-1, with 9 junctional bases fitting TRBD1. This receptor was obtained from a human donor who had recovered from COVID-19. At the DNA level, the sequence is TGTGCCAGCAGCAAGGACAGGGGTGATGAAGCTTTCTTT. The encoded protein is CASSKDRGDEAFF.